The 32 T cell receptor beta chains listed next were all sequenced from one sample in a study of shared clonotypes between healthy human individuals. Positive CCR7 selection of CD45RO-negative cells yielded the naive CD8 cells, and terminally differentiated effector memory CD45RA+ cells were excluded. Profiling relied on immunoSEQ multiplex PCR, and the TCRdb table lists in-frame clones only, not all of them. The table lists around 640,000 clones, about 96% of them singletons. The specimen was naive CD8+ T cells sorted from blood. These receptors were taken from a woman aged 25 to 39 in good health.

The V call is TRBV10-1, the J call TRBJ2-7, with D tentatively TRBD2 (5 bases). Per germline, CDR1 WNHNN and CDR2 SYGVQD (reference sequence). The CDR3 is 14 residues long. Trimming removed 3 bases from V and 2 bases from J, with 11 bases in between. In nucleotides, the CDR3 is TGCGCCAGCAGTGATCAGCGGCTTACCTACGAGCAGTACTTC. It specifies CASSDQRLTYEQYF.

The rearrangement uses TRBV27 and TRBJ2-1, with TRBD1 matching over 12 bases. Losses at the gene ends were 1 base for V and 8 bases for J; bases not matched to a gene: 6. This CDR3 comprises 16 residues. Germline lookup yields CDR1 MNHEY and CDR2 SMNVEV (reference sequence). CDR3 sequence (DNA): TGTGCCAGCAGTTTATTGGGGGGACAGGGGGCGTATGAGCAGTTCTTC. This gives the protein CASSLLGGQGAYEQFF.

The chain combines TRBV5-5 with TRBJ2-7; D is unresolved. Looked up from germline, CDR1 is SGHKS and CDR2 is YYEKEE (reference sequence). The germline V and J ends were trimmed by 1 base and 4 bases, with 21 bases remaining between them. CDR3 length equals 17 residues. CDR3 amino acids: CASSLRSLTPGWYEQYF. CDR3 nucleotides: TGTGCCAGCAGCTTGCGATCTTTAACTCCTGGGTGGTACGAGCAGTACTTC.

The chain is built from TRBV2 and TRBJ1-5; tentative D call: TRBD1 (5 bases). Germline CDR1 is SNHLY and CDR2 is FYNNEI. The CDR3 length is 13 residues. V was shortened by 7 bases and J by 1 base, with 8 bases between the two germline ends. CDR3 bases: TGTGCCAGCATGACAGAGAGCAATCAGCCCCAGCATTTT. Protein: CASMTESNQPQHF.

The chain combines TRBV11-2 with TRBJ2-2, with no clear D. The CDR3 sequence is 14 residues long. In germline, CDR1 is SGHAT, CDR2 FQNNGV. V lost 0 bases and J 3 bases, leaving 5 bases between the germline ends. This CDR3 is CASSLELYTGELFF. The CDR3 nucleotides are TGTGCCAGCAGCTTAGAACTCTACACCGGGGAGCTGTTTTTT.

Points on this clone: This same CDR3 is encoded by further DNA sequences in the sample. The rearrangement uses TRBV11-2 and TRBJ2-5; D is unclear. Germline V lookup: CDR1 SGHAT, CDR2 FQNNGV. The V and J ends lost 5 bases and 3 bases respectively, with 4 bases between them. CDR3 length equals 11 residues. The CDR3 protein is CASSPEETQYF. CDR3 coding DNA: TGTGCCAGCAGCCCAGAAGAGACCCAGTACTTC.

The chain carries TRBV4-1 and TRBJ2-7; the D gene is possibly TRBD2 (6 bases). The V gene lost 3 bases and the J gene lost 3 bases, with 9 bases spanning the gap. Germline CDR1 and CDR2: MGHRA and YSYEKL. The CDR3 sequence is 13 residues long. CDR3 nucleotide sequence: TGCGCCAGCAGCCACCACGGGAGCTACGAGCAGTACTTC. Translated: CASSHHGSYEQYF.

This sequence joins TRBV6-1 and TRBJ2-7, with D perhaps matching TRBD1 (5 bases). The germline CDR1 and CDR2 sequences are MNHNS and SASEGT. V was trimmed by 1 base and J by 0 bases, leaving 10 bases between them. CDR3 size: 15 residues. CDR3 in DNA: TGTGCCAGCAGTGAAGACCAGGGCCCCTCCTACGAGCAGTACTTC. It is translated as CASSEDQGPSYEQYF.

The CDR3 here is CASSRVGEWVDTQYF. In DNA form, the CDR3 reads TGTGCCAGCAGTCGAGTGGGGGAATGGGTAGATACGCAGTATTTT. The chain couples TRBV7-6 to TRBJ2-3, with D tentatively TRBD1 or TRBD2 (5 bases each). This CDR3 has 15 residues. Germline V gene sequence: CDR1 SGHVS, CDR2 FNYEAQ. Between the trimmed V and J ends, which lost 6 bases and 5 bases, there was a span of 18 bases.

This clone was detected a few times. The chain employs TRBV7-9 and TRBJ2-7; TRBD1 aligns across 11 bases. V shed 5 bases and J 3 bases; nucleotides not matched to a gene: 3. From germline, CDR1 is SEHNR and CDR2 FQNEAQ (reference sequence). This CDR3 spans 14 amino acids. The CDR3 nucleotides are TGTGCCAGCAGCCCGGGACAGGGGGGCTACGAGCAGTACTTC. Encoded protein: CASSPGQGGYEQYF. The full variable domain, with the rest looked up from reference TRBV7-9 and TRBJ2-7, is DTGVSQNPRHKITKRGQNVTFRCDPISEHNRLYWYRQTLGQGPEFLTYFQNEAQLEKSRLLSDRFSAERPKGSFSTLEIQRTEQGDSAMYLCASSPGQGGYEQYFGPGTRLTVT.

The chain employs TRBV9 and TRBJ2-2; D not certain. V lost 0 bases to trimming and J lost 6 bases, with 21 bases between them. Germline V gives CDR1 SGDLS, CDR2 YYNGEE. This CDR3 is 18 amino acids long. This CDR3 is CASSVALRTTPRPGELFF. DNA for the CDR3: TGTGCCAGCAGCGTAGCTCTGAGGACCACACCTAGGCCCGGGGAGCTGTTTTTT.

Turning to this clone: Other DNA sequences from this sample encode an identical CDR3 as well. V is TRBV6-5 and J is TRBJ2-7, with a possible D match to TRBD2 (5 bases). V lost 0 bases and J 4 bases, leaving 7 bases between the germline ends. This CDR3 has 13 amino acids. Germline loops: CDR1 MNHEY, CDR2 SVGAGI. CDR3 sequence reads: CASSYSTGYEQYF. In nucleotides, the CDR3 is TGTGCCAGCAGTTACTCGACGGGGTACGAGCAGTACTTC.

The chain links TRBV27 to TRBJ2-7, with 9 bases that match TRBD2. This CDR3 has 16 residues. Trimming cost V 5 bases and J 4 bases; bases outside gene matches: 12. The germline V gene has CDR1 MNHEY and CDR2 SMNVEV (reference sequence). CDR3 bases: TGTGCCAGCAGTGTGGGAGCGGGAGGAGCTTGGTACGAGCAGTACTTC. Residues: CASSVGAGGAWYEQYF.

The chain combines TRBV19 with TRBJ2-1; 8 bases agree with TRBD2. CDR1 is LNHDA, CDR2 SQIVND, per germline (reference sequence). Germline trimming cut 6 bases from V and 4 bases from J; bases unmatched to any gene: 14. This CDR3 is built from 17 residues. CDR3 sequence: CASRASRGETIYNEQFF. For the CDR3, the DNA is TGTGCCAGTAGGGCCTCGCGGGGGGAAACAATTTACAATGAGCAGTTCTTC.

The chain joins TRBV7-6 to TRBJ2-3, with 10 bases identical to TRBD1. The V segment lost 5 bases and the J segment 6 bases; nucleotides outside the gene matches: 11. The CDR3 consists of 16 residues. Per germline, CDR1 SGHVS and CDR2 FNYEAQ. DNA for the CDR3: TGTGCCAGCAGCCCGCAAGGGACAGGGGTTGCGGATACGCAGTATTTT. Translated: CASSPQGTGVADTQYF.

J is TRBJ2-7 and V is TRBV2, with TRBD2 as a possible D gene (7 bases). This CDR3 region has 22 residues. Per germline, CDR1 SNHLY and CDR2 FYNNEI. Between the trimmed V and J ends, which lost 2 bases and 2 bases, there was a span of 34 bases. The CDR3: CASSESGGPKPVTISITYEQYF. In nucleotides, the CDR3 is TGTGCCAGCAGTGAATCGGGGGGCCCGAAGCCGGTCACTATATCTATAACCTACGAGCAGTACTTC.

The count of this clone is one. The sample contains more than one DNA sequence encoding this CDR3. The chain recombines TRBV2 with TRBJ2-7; 7 bases agree with TRBD2. The CDR3 runs to 14 residues. The germline V gene has CDR1 SNHLY and CDR2 FYNNEI. After removal of 2 bases from V and 2 bases from J, the junction contained 3 bases not matched to a gene. CDR3 region: CASSETSAAYEQYF. In DNA form, the CDR3 reads TGTGCCAGCAGTGAAACTAGCGCCGCCTACGAGCAGTACTTC.

This rearrangement joins TRBV28 to TRBJ1-5, with D hard to call. The V gene lost 3 bases and the J gene lost 6 bases, with 12 bases spanning the gap. Germline V lookup: CDR1 MDHEN, CDR2 SYDVKM. The CDR3 is 14 amino acids. Here the CDR3 reads CASSLAVGVQPQHF. In DNA form, the CDR3 reads TGTGCCAGCAGTTTGGCGGTCGGGGTTCAGCCCCAGCATTTT.

The chain joins TRBV28 to TRBJ2-1, with no clear D. The CDR3 is 15 amino acids. V lost 4 bases and J lost 5, with 15 bases in between. Germline-derived CDR1 and CDR2 are MDHEN and SYDVKM. CDR3 sequence: CASSYGVFEDNEQFF. CDR3 DNA sequence: TGTGCCAGCAGTTACGGCGTGTTTGAAGACAATGAGCAGTTCTTC.

This chain links TRBV5-8 with TRBJ1-2; the D gene is possibly TRBD1 (5 bases). This CDR3 has 13 residues. With 1 base removed from V and 2 bases from J, the gap between germline ends came to 6 bases. Germline V gene data show CDR1 as SGHTS and CDR2 as YDEGEE. Here the CDR3 reads CASSLRQNYGYTF. The CDR3 DNA sequence: TGTGCCAGCAGCTTGAGACAGAACTATGGCTACACCTTC.

V gene TRBV10-2 combines with J gene TRBJ2-5, with 7 bases that match TRBD2. V gave up 2 bases and J gave up 5 bases; unmatched junction bases: 8. Germline V gene data show CDR1 as WSHSY and CDR2 as SAAADI. The CDR3 runs to 15 residues. CDR3 coding DNA: TGCGCCAGCAGTGAGAGGCGCGGGAGAATGGAGACCCAGTACTTC. Translating gives CASSERRGRMETQYF.

For the CDR3, the DNA is TGTGCCAGCAGTGATCGAGGGTTAGAAGCTTTCTTT. Translation: CASSDRGLEAFF. The chain links TRBV25-1 to TRBJ1-1, with D unclear. Between the trimmed V and J ends, which lost 3 bases and 8 bases, there was a span of 10 bases. CDR3 length: 12 residues. Germline CDR1 is MGHDK and CDR2 is SYGVNS.

CDR3 loop: CASSRTTGLGEGETQYF. The DNA for the CDR3 is TGTGCCAGCAGCCGAACCACCGGGCTGGGAGAGGGAGAGACCCAGTACTTC. The chain uses TRBV28 and TRBJ2-5; possible D gene TRBD2, 5 bases. Germline V gene lookup returns CDR1 MDHEN and CDR2 SYDVKM. CDR3 length: 17 residues. The V end was cut by 6 bases, the J end by 4 bases, with 24 bases between.

This clone was counted once. This CDR3 is CASSHEPTGLYGYTF. The CDR3 DNA sequence: TGTGCCAGCAGCCACGAACCGACAGGTCTCTATGGCTACACCTTC. The rearrangement links TRBV27 to TRBJ1-2; possibly TRBD1 for D (6 bases). The V gene lost 6 bases and the J gene lost 4 bases, with 18 bases spanning the gap. The CDR3 spans 15 residues. Germline lookup yields CDR1 MNHEY and CDR2 SMNVEV (reference sequence).

V is TRBV4-1 and J is TRBJ1-6; D call uncertain. Germline CDR1 and CDR2: MGHRA and YSYEKL. V was trimmed by 1 base and J by 9 bases, leaving 7 bases between them. This CDR3 contains 13 residues. Here the CDR3 reads CASSQVPASPLHF. The CDR3 DNA reads TGCGCCAGCAGCCAAGTCCCCGCTTCACCCCTCCACTTT.

The V and J genes are TRBV7-3 and TRBJ2-1; D unclear. CDR1 is SGHTA and CDR2 is FQGTGA in the germline V gene. The CDR3 runs 17 residues. Between the trimmed V and J ends, which lost 2 bases and 5 bases, there was a span of 19 bases. DNA of the CDR3: TGTGCCAGCAGCTTACTCTCATCCCTCGGGCTGCACAATGAGCAGTTCTTC. Translating gives CASSLLSSLGLHNEQFF.

The chain combines TRBV28 with TRBJ2-1; TRBD1 aligns across 8 bases. J gave up 4 bases and V 6 bases, and 11 bases lay outside the gene matches. Germline values: CDR1 MDHEN, CDR2 SYDVKM. CDR3 length: 16 residues. The CDR3 loop is CASSPTGTGIYNEQFF. In DNA, the CDR3 is TGTGCCAGCAGCCCGACCGGGACAGGAATATACAATGAGCAGTTCTTC. Variable domain in full (rest from reference TRBV28 and TRBJ2-1): DVKVTQSSRYLVKRTGEKVFLECVQDMDHENMFWYRQDPGLGLRLIYFSYDVKMKEKGDIPEGYSVSREKKERFSLILESASTNQTSMYLCASSPTGTGIYNEQFFGPGTRLTVL.

This clone has just one count. V gene TRBV15 combines with J gene TRBJ2-2; 8 nucleotides line up with TRBD1. Per the germline V gene, CDR1 is LNHNV and CDR2 is YYDKDF (reference sequence). The CDR3 has 18 amino acids. V was clipped by 4 bases and J by 6 bases; unmatched bases: 16. The CDR3 region is CATSMGAGGLYFPGELFF. CDR3 DNA: TGTGCCACCAGCATGGGGGCAGGGGGCTTGTATTTTCCCGGGGAGCTGTTTTTT.

This clone appeared a single time. The rearrangement links TRBV13 to TRBJ1-1, with unresolved D. In germline, CDR1 is PRHDT, CDR2 FYEKMQ (reference sequence). V was clipped by 5 bases and J by 0 bases, with 13 bases between them. This CDR3 has 15 residues. The CDR3 coding sequence is TGTGCCAGCAGCGAGGGTTATGCGTTGAACACTGAAGCTTTCTTT. As protein: CASSEGYALNTEAFF.

This rearrangement joins TRBV6-1 to TRBJ2-7, with D tentatively TRBD2 (5 bases). V lost 4 bases, J lost 2 bases, and 12 bases lay in between. The CDR3 length is 14 residues. The germline gives CDR1 MNHNS, CDR2 SASEGT. The chain's CDR3 is CASSATGWTYEQYF. The CDR3, as DNA: TGTGCCAGCAGTGCCACGGGGTGGACCTACGAGCAGTACTTC.

This chain links TRBV28 with TRBJ2-7; 7 bases fit TRBD2. This CDR3 is built from 14 residues. V lost 3 bases, J lost 2 bases, and 4 bases stayed unmatched. Germline assignment: CDR1 MDHEN and CDR2 SYDVKM. CDR3 coding DNA: TGTGCCAGCAGTTTCAGCGGGGTCGCCTACGAGCAGTACTTC. Its translation is CASSFSGVAYEQYF.

This chain uses TRBV4-1 with TRBJ2-7, with 10 bases aligning to TRBD2. The germline gives CDR1 MGHRA, CDR2 YSYEKL. Trimming removed 3 bases from V and 7 bases from J; junction bases left unmatched: 12. This CDR3 comprises 16 residues. In DNA form, the CDR3 reads TGCGCCAGCAGCCAGACTTTAGCGGGAGGTCTAACGGAGCAGTACTTC. Its protein is CASSQTLAGGLTEQYF.